This T cell receptor (beta chain) was captured in a study of CD8 T cells in Susac syndrome. V trimming: 5 bases; J trimming: 4 bases; junction bases outside the gene matches: 11. CDR1 and CDR2 (germline): SGHAT, FQNNGV. CDR3 length: 15 residues. An input of about 0.5 to 1 ug of RNA was subjected to reverse transcription using random hexamers. TCRdb redid the calling of the immunoSEQ multiplex PCR reads with MiXCR, one entry per CDR3 protein. The top ten hold 0.075% to 0.095% of the sample, which has about 200,000 distinct CDR3 sequences, 75% to 95% seen once. This clonotype has only one observation. This receptor was taken from a human donor with Susac syndrome. Sequenced: CD4+ T cells from PBMCs. The chain couples TRBV11-2 to TRBJ2-7; TRBD2 agrees at 7 bases. The CDR3 sequence is CASSLVGGDLYEQYF. DNA for the CDR3: TGTGCCAGCAGCCTAGTGGGGGGGGATCTATACGAGCAGTACTTC. The full variable domain, with the rest looked up from reference TRBV11-2 and TRBJ2-7, is EAGVAQSPRYKIIEKRQSVAFWCNPISGHATLYWYQQILGQGPKLLIQFQNNGVVDDSQLPKDRFSAERLKGVDSTLKIQPAKLEDSAVYLCASSLVGGDLYEQYFGPGTRLTVT.